These T cell receptor beta chains were read from a single sample in a study of T cell responses to AZD1222 COVID-19 vaccine. Here immunoSEQ multiplex PCR was the method, and the copy in TCRdb shows in-frame clones only, minus some. The sample has some 130,000 clones; roughly 90% are singletons. The sample here was peripheral blood, taken 28 days after the second AZD1222 dose. The receptors come from an adult who received the AZD1222 COVID-19 vaccine. Both conserved end residues are part of each CDR3. Each record gives: clone size, D gene, V gene, J gene, CDR3 protein, CDR3 DNA. D genes are given only for firm matches. Clone sizes are given selectively: once, few, many, or a class where the clone is expanded.

-	-	TRBV2	TRBJ1-4	CAANPGGVHEKLFF	TGTGCCGCCAACCCCGGGGGCGTTCATGAAAAACTGTTTTTT
-	-	TRBV3-1/TRBV3-2	TRBJ1-2	CASSQPPVGGYTF	TGTGCCAGCAGCCAACCCCCAGTCGGCGGCTACACCTTC
once	-	TRBV9	TRBJ1-2	CASSVYGAGYGYTF	TGTGCCAGCAGCGTATACGGGGCTGGCTATGGCTACACCTTC
-	-	TRBV5-1	TRBJ1-1	CASSSQTGGRGTEAFF	TGCGCCAGCAGCTCCCAAACGGGGGGCAGAGGTACTGAAGCTTTCTTT
few	-	TRBV20-1	TRBJ1-4	CSAGRGEKLFF	TGCAGTGCTGGAAGAGGTGAAAAACTGTTTTTT
-	-	TRBV5-1	TRBJ2-7	CASSLDGPPYSEQYF	TGCGCCAGCAGCTTGGATGGCCCCCCCTACTCCGAGCAGTACTTC
-	TRBD2	TRBV5-1	TRBJ2-5	CASSLILAGIQETQYF	TGCGCCAGCAGCTTGATACTAGCGGGAATCCAAGAGACCCAGTACTTC
once	-	TRBV27	TRBJ1-5	CASSFTRERNQPQHF	TGTGCCAGCAGTTTTACAAGGGAACGCAATCAGCCCCAGCATTTT
-	-	TRBV7-8	TRBJ1-5	CASSLASGGGNQPQHF	TGTGCCAGCAGCTTAGCGTCAGGCGGTGGCAATCAGCCCCAGCATTTT
-	-	TRBV24-1	TRBJ1-4	CATSTVTGEKEKLFF	TGTGCCACCAGTACCGTGACCGGGGAAAAAGAAAAACTGTTTTTT
-	-	TRBV3-1/TRBV3-2	TRBJ2-5	CASSQLQETQYF	TGTGCCAGCAGCCAGCTGCAAGAGACCCAGTACTTC
-	-	TRBV19	TRBJ2-7	CASSIPLRGRGGVYEQYF	TGTGCCAGTAGTATACCCCTCAGGGGCCGGGGAGGAGTCTACGAGCAGTACTTC
-	-	TRBV28	TRBJ1-6	CASRPIIAPLHF	TGTGCCAGCAGACCCATAATCGCACCCCTCCACTTT
-	-	TRBV6-2/TRBV6-3	TRBJ2-2	CASSYYGDHTGELFF	TGTGCCAGCAGTTATTACGGGGATCACACCGGGGAGCTGTTTTTT
-	-	TRBV2	TRBJ2-1	CASSGPAETVRQFF	TGTGCCAGCAGTGGCCCAGCGGAGACCGTCCGGCAGTTCTTC
-	-	TRBV28	TRBJ1-1	CASSPTLGVGPTEAFF	TGTGCCAGCAGCCCTACATTGGGCGTTGGTCCTACTGAAGCTTTCTTT
-	-	TRBV9	TRBJ1-2	CASSVAVGHYGYTF	TGTGCCAGCAGCGTAGCGGTGGGGCACTATGGGTACACCTTC
-	-	TRBV3-1/TRBV3-2	TRBJ2-7	CASSHFGPSYEQYF	TGTGCCAGCAGCCACTTTGGGCCCTCCTACGAGCAGTACTTC
-	-	TRBV14	TRBJ2-7	CASSQELGVSYEQYF	TGTGCCAGCAGCCAAGAACTTGGTGTTAGCTACGAGCAGTACTTC
-	-	TRBV4-2	TRBJ1-2	CASSQAGRGDGYTF	TGTGCCAGCAGCCAAGCCGGGCGGGGTGATGGCTACACCTTC
-	-	TRBV2	TRBJ2-5	CASSVETQYF	TGTGCCAGCAGTGTGGAGACCCAGTACTTC
-	-	TRBV18	TRBJ2-5	CASSPGQQETQYF	TGTGCCAGCTCACCAGGCCAGCAAGAGACCCAGTACTTC
-	-	TRBV19	TRBJ1-2	CASTMGGAGYTF	TGTGCCAGTACCATGGGGGGGGCTGGCTACACCTTC
-	-	TRBV3-1/TRBV3-2	TRBJ1-2	CASSQGLQVYGYTF	TGTGCCAGCAGCCAAGGTCTCCAGGTCTATGGCTACACCTTC
-	TRBD2	TRBV5-6	TRBJ2-7	CASSLASGKGYEQYF	TGTGCCAGCAGCTTGGCTAGCGGGAAGGGATACGAGCAGTACTTC
-	TRBD2	TRBV15	TRBJ2-1	CATSQGLAGTNEQFF	TGTGCCACCAGCCAAGGACTAGCGGGAACCAATGAGCAGTTCTTC
-	-	TRBV6-5	TRBJ1-5	CASSLGQFQPQHF	TGTGCCAGCAGTCTCGGACAGTTTCAGCCCCAGCATTTT
-	-	TRBV6-5	TRBJ1-2	CASSLRGSGYGYTF	TGTGCCAGCAGCCTGCGGGGTTCAGGATATGGCTACACCTTC
-	-	TRBV27	TRBJ1-2	CASRVYGSNYGYTF	TGTGCCAGCAGAGTCTACGGTTCTAACTATGGCTACACCTTC
-	-	TRBV5-1	TRBJ2-2	CASSLEGGQLTGELFF	TGCGCCAGCAGCTTGGAGGGGGGGCAGCTCACCGGGGAGCTGTTTTTT
-	-	TRBV11-2	TRBJ2-3	CASRTLGSRGGGDTQYF	TGTGCCAGCAGGACGCTCGGGAGTAGGGGGGGAGGAGATACGCAGTATTTT
-	-	TRBV6-5	TRBJ1-1	CASSGEGGLNTEAFF	TGTGCCAGCAGCGGGGAGGGGGGCCTGAACACTGAAGCTTTCTTT
-	-	TRBV7-9	TRBJ1-6	CASSLVNSPLHF	TGTGCCAGCAGCTTAGTCAATTCACCCCTCCACTTT
-	TRBD2	TRBV5-1	TRBJ2-7	CASSPSGGRSYEQYF	TGCGCCAGCAGCCCCAGTGGCGGGAGGTCATACGAGCAGTACTTC
-	TRBD2	TRBV7-3	TRBJ2-2	CASSLVAGENTGELFF	TGTGCCAGCAGCTTAGTAGCGGGGGAGAACACCGGGGAGCTGTTTTTT